This T cell receptor beta chain came from a study of tumor-infiltrating lymphocytes in primary liver carcinoma. Study-level background: Patients of both sexes were 30 to 69 years old. Study-wide results and caveats: Lesser overlap characterized tumor-adjacent and tumor-blood pairs relative to tumor region pairs.

The table lists this clonotype with a count of one. Its target is unknown. A read error may explain this, as a much larger clone is one base away. Germline V gene data show CDR1 as SGHVS and CDR2 as FQNEAQ. The CDR3 consists of 15 residues. For blood RNA, unsorted whole blood served as the source, and germline DNA was extracted too. Starting material of 450 to 550 ng total RNA yielded TCR beta cDNA via a constant-region primer. What produced the TCR beta libraries was three nested multiplex PCR rounds using slightly modified ARM-PCR. TRBV1-TRBV30 forward primers paired with a C-beta reverse primer drove the first two PCR rounds, about 9 cycles each. One entry per CDR3 protein, called by TCRdb with MiXCR from the multiplex PCR reads. The sample holds about 300,000 distinct CDR3 sequences, roughly two thirds seen once.

The chain couples TRBV7-8 to TRBJ1-6; 8 bases match TRBD1. The TCR comes from a middle-aged man with primary liver carcinoma and hepatitis B virus infection. Sequenced: peripheral blood. The CDR3 nucleotides are TGTACCAGCAGCTTAGGACAGGGATCTAATTCACCCCTCCACTTT. It translates to CTSSLGQGSNSPLHF.